Below are 23 T cell receptor beta chains sequenced from a single sample in a study of blood T cell repertoires in COVID-19. Libraries were prepared by immunoSEQ multiplex PCR; TCRdb keeps only in-frame clonotypes and omits some of them. The table has about 190,000 clones, approximately 73% seen once. Sequenced input: PBMCs or T cells enriched from blood (not recorded which). Receptors originate from a woman between 45 and 65 years old with acute COVID-19.

The chain is built from TRBV2 and TRBJ1-4, with 7 nucleotides matching TRBD1. The CDR3 has 15 residues. J gave up 2 bases and V 6 bases, and 6 bases lay outside the gene matches. Per germline, CDR1 SNHLY and CDR2 FYNNEI. In nucleotides, the CDR3 is TGTGCCAGCAGGACAGGGAAGTCCACTAATGAAAAACTGTTTTTT. Amino acid sequence: CASRTGKSTNEKLFF.

This chain connects TRBV4-1 to TRBJ1-2; no reliable D call. In germline, CDR1 is MGHRA, CDR2 YSYEKL. Deletions cut 0 bases from V and 3 bases from J, with 14 bases between. There are 16 residues in the CDR3. The CDR3 DNA follows: TGCGCCAGCAGCCAAGATCGTTTGGGAGCAGACTATGGCTACACCTTC. Protein product: CASSQDRLGADYGYTF.

This rearrangement joins TRBV7-9 to TRBJ1-4, with a tentative D call TRBD1 (6 bases). Germline V CDR1 and CDR2: SEHNR, FQNEAQ (reference sequence). The CDR3 consists of 14 residues. V dropped 5 bases and J dropped 8 bases, with 15 bases sitting between them. Written as DNA, the CDR3 is TGTGCCAGCAGCACCTCAGGGGTAGACGAAAAACTGTTTTTT. It is translated as CASSTSGVDEKLFF.

This chain links TRBV3-1 (or the pseudogene TRBV3-2) with TRBJ1-3, with D possibly TRBD1 on 5 matching bases. The germline V and J ends were trimmed by 1 base and 0 bases, with 19 bases remaining between them. The CDR3 consists of 19 residues. Germline assignment: CDR1 LGHDT and CDR2 YNNKEL (reference sequence). The CDR3 spells CASSQVRAAGASSGNTIYF. Written as DNA, the CDR3 is TGTGCCAGCAGCCAAGTTAGGGCCGCTGGGGCAAGCTCTGGAAACACCATATATTTT.

CDR3 coding DNA: TGTGCCAGCAGCCAGACGACAGGGGGCCTTGAAAAACTGTTTTTT. Translating it yields CASSQTTGGLEKLFF. The chain joins TRBV14 to TRBJ1-4; 10 nucleotides agree with TRBD1. Germline CDR1 is SGHDN and CDR2 is FVKESK. Trimming cost V 3 bases and J 7 bases; bases outside gene matches: 5. The CDR3 sequence is 15 residues long.

The chain uses TRBV6-5 and TRBJ1-3; D ambiguous. CDR1 and CDR2 from the germline V gene are MNHEY and SVGAGI. Trimming removed 0 bases from V and 0 bases from J, with 9 bases in between. The CDR3 has 16 amino acids. CDR3 DNA: TGTGCCAGCAGTTACTCGATGGCGGGCTCTGGAAACACCATATATTTT. This codes for CASSYSMAGSGNTIYF.

The CDR3 DNA follows: TGCGCCAGCAGCCACCAAACCAAACTAGCGGGGAGCCGGAGCACAGATACGCAGTATTTT. Translation gives CASSHQTKLAGSRSTDTQYF. The genes are TRBV4-1 and TRBJ2-3; 10 nucleotides agree with TRBD2. The J segment lost 0 bases and the V segment lost 3 bases, leaving 15 bases of the junction unmatched. Germline V lookup: CDR1 MGHRA, CDR2 YSYEKL. CDR3 size: 20 residues.

This clone was seen a single time. The chain couples TRBV2 to TRBJ2-5, with D maybe TRBD2 (6 bases). The CDR3 spans 15 residues. The V gene lost 8 bases and the J gene lost 6 bases, with 22 bases spanning the gap. Looked up from germline, CDR1 is SNHLY and CDR2 is FYNNEI. CDR3 protein: CASRGQGLRGQTQYF. The CDR3 bases are TGTGCCAGCCGGGGTCAGGGACTCAGAGGGCAGACCCAGTACTTC.

The rearrangement joins TRBV11-2 to TRBJ1-1; no clear D. This CDR3 region has 13 residues. The V end was cut by 1 base, the J end by 4 bases, with 7 bases between. Germline CDR1 reads SGHAT; CDR2 reads FQNNGV. CDR3 in amino acids: CASSLGAGTEAFF. The CDR3 region has the DNA TGTGCCAGCAGCTTAGGGGCGGGCACTGAAGCTTTCTTT.

This clone was counted only a few times. The chain couples TRBV4-3 to TRBJ1-3; no firm D call. The germline V and J ends were trimmed by 1 base and 4 bases, with 8 bases remaining between them. CDR3 length: 14 amino acids. Germline V gene data show CDR1 as LGHNA and CDR2 as YSLEER. The CDR3 nucleotides are TGCGCCAGCAGCCAAGCGGGGTCCGGAAACACCATATATTTT. This codes for CASSQAGSGNTIYF.

The chain combines TRBV7-9 with TRBJ1-5; 9 nucleotides align to TRBD1. The CDR3 runs to 15 residues. Trimming at V came to 5 bases and at J to 6 bases, leaving 8 bases not matched to a gene. Germline loops: CDR1 SEHNR, CDR2 FQNEAQ (reference sequence). CDR3 DNA: TGTGCCAGCAGCCCCGGGACAGGGATTGGTCAGCCCCAGCATTTT. This sequence encodes CASSPGTGIGQPQHF.

This clone was counted only a few times. CDR3 DNA sequence: TGTGCCAGCAGCTTCGGTCCGAACACTGAAGCTTTCTTT. Residues: CASSFGPNTEAFF. The chain joins TRBV5-8 to TRBJ1-1; D is undetermined. The CDR3 runs 13 residues. CDR1 SGHTS and CDR2 YDEGEE come from the germline V gene. V shed 2 bases and J shed 1 base, with 6 bases lying between them. Full variable domain (outside the CDR3, taken from reference TRBV5-8 and TRBJ1-1): EAGVTQSPTHLIKTRGQQATLRCSPISGHTSVYWYQQALGLGLQFLLWYDEGEERNRGNFPPRFSGRQFPNYSSELNVNALELEDSALYLCASSFGPNTEAFFGQGTRLTVV.

The table lists this clone with a few counts. The chain joins TRBV19 to TRBJ1-1, with TRBD1 matching 11 bases. The CDR3 is made up of 15 amino acids. V shed 5 bases and J 4 bases; nucleotides not matched to a gene: 6. Germline values: CDR1 LNHDA, CDR2 SQIVND (reference sequence). CDR3 region: CASSLGTGGGTEAFF. In DNA, the CDR3 is TGTGCCAGTAGTCTTGGGACAGGGGGAGGCACTGAAGCTTTCTTT.

With respect to this clone: Within the sample, other DNA sequences also encode this same CDR3. This chain links TRBV7-3 with TRBJ1-2; D unresolved. Germline CDR1 is SGHTA and CDR2 is FQGTGA. V dropped 5 bases and J dropped 7 bases, with 20 bases sitting between them. This CDR3 is 15 amino acids long. In nucleotides, the CDR3 is TGTGCCAGCAGCCCAAGCCCGGGGTTTGGGTCTGGCTACACCTTC. Encoded protein: CASSPSPGFGSGYTF.

This clone was seen only a few times. This chain uses TRBV28 with TRBJ1-3, with 10 bases fitting TRBD1. This CDR3 is 17 amino acids long. Germline assignment: CDR1 MDHEN and CDR2 SYDVKM. V lost 3 bases to trimming and J lost 4 bases; unmatched junction nucleotides: 9. In nucleotides, the CDR3 is TGTGCCAGCAGTTTGGGCGGGACAGGGGTGTACGGAAACACCATATATTTT. As protein: CASSLGGTGVYGNTIYF.

This clone was seen a few times. The chain employs TRBV10-2 and TRBJ2-5; the match to TRBD1 covers 9 bases. V was clipped by 6 bases and J by 5 bases; unmatched bases: 7. This CDR3 comprises 14 residues. The germline gives CDR1 WSHSY, CDR2 SAAADI. The CDR3 DNA follows: TGCGCCAGCAGAGCAACAGGGGGCAGGGAGACCCAGTACTTC. Its protein product is CASRATGGRETQYF.

The chain employs TRBV7-9 and TRBJ1-6; 7 bases align to TRBD1. V lost 1 base and J lost 9; bases outside the gene matches: 6. The CDR3 runs to 15 residues. Germline V gene lookup returns CDR1 SEHNR and CDR2 FQNEAQ (reference sequence). The CDR3 DNA follows: TGTGCCAGCAGCTTAGAGACAGGGCAATCTTCACCCCTCCACTTT. It specifies CASSLETGQSSPLHF.

The rearrangement links TRBV3-1 (or the pseudogene TRBV3-2) to TRBJ1-4; TRBD1 aligns across 9 bases. The CDR3 consists of 15 residues. The V gene's germline CDR1 is LGHDT and CDR2 YNNKEL (reference sequence). V was pared by 1 base and J by 6 bases, with 3 bases of the junction left unmatched. Written as DNA, the CDR3 is TGTGCCAGCAGCCAAGGCGGGACAGGGTATGAAAAACTGTTTTTT. It yields the protein CASSQGGTGYEKLFF.

The chain recombines TRBV5-6 with TRBJ1-4; 7 nucleotides match TRBD1. CDR1 and CDR2 from the germline V gene are SGHDT and YYEEEE. V gave up 3 bases and J gave up 8 bases; unmatched junction bases: 10. The CDR3 loop spans 15 amino acids. The CDR3 loop is CASSSRRQGEEKLFF. CDR3 DNA sequence: TGTGCCAGCAGCTCTAGAAGACAGGGAGAAGAAAAACTGTTTTTT.

This clone was counted between two and nine times. The chain employs TRBV5-5 and TRBJ2-2; 8 nucleotides agree with TRBD1. The germline V gene has CDR1 SGHKS and CDR2 YYEKEE (reference sequence). The V segment lost 4 bases and the J segment 1 base; nucleotides outside the gene matches: 6. This CDR3 contains 16 residues. The DNA of the CDR3 is TGTGCCAGCAGCCTCGGACAGGGTTGGAACACCGGGGAGCTGTTTTTT. Translated, it gives CASSLGQGWNTGELFF.

The V call is TRBV12-5, the J call TRBJ1-2; D call uncertain. Germline loops: CDR1 LGHNT, CDR2 FRNRAP. Deletions cut 2 bases from V and 4 bases from J, with 14 bases between. This CDR3 contains 15 residues. CDR3 residues: CASGLSPSTFYGYTF. CDR3 DNA sequence: TGTGCTAGTGGTTTGTCTCCAAGCACCTTCTATGGCTACACCTTC.

The chain is built from TRBV7-9 and TRBJ1-6; D is unresolved. Between the trimmed V and J ends, which lost 2 bases and 8 bases, there was a span of 16 bases. In germline, CDR1 is SEHNR, CDR2 FQNEAQ (reference sequence). The CDR3 contains 16 residues. The CDR3 is CASSLTRGLGDSPLHF. The CDR3 DNA is TGTGCCAGCAGCTTAACGAGAGGGTTAGGAGATTCACCCCTCCACTTT.

The genes are TRBV28 and TRBJ2-3; TRBD2 is a possible D gene (6 bases). The V gene lost 10 bases and the J gene lost 2 bases, with 16 bases spanning the gap. Germline lookup yields CDR1 MDHEN and CDR2 SYDVKM. The CDR3 is 14 amino acids. CDR3 nucleotide sequence: TGTGCCACCGGTATGGCGGGGATCACAGATACGCAGTATTTT. This translates into CATGMAGITDTQYF.